Shown below are 5 T cell receptor beta chains from a single sample sequenced in a study of blood T cell repertoires in COVID-19. Data came from immunoSEQ multiplex PCR; TCRdb stores just in-frame clones and leaves some out. The profile shows about 130,000 clones, 84% of them singletons. Sample: peripheral blood. The receptors originated from a woman aged 30 to 39 who had recovered from COVID-19.

Points on this clone: One end of the junction varies from germline; a read error may be responsible. This chain connects TRBV6-5 to TRBJ1-1; 12 bases are shared with TRBD1. The germline V gene encodes CDR1 MNHEY and CDR2 SVGAGI. CDR3 size: 14 residues. The CDR3 DNA follows: TGTGCCAGCAGGTCGGGACAGGGGGCAGGACAACACGAGTTT. Amino acids: CASRSGQGAGQHEF.

The V and J genes are TRBV15 and TRBJ2-7; D may be TRBD2 (6 bases). The CDR3 spans 14 residues. The germline CDR1 and CDR2 sequences are LNHNV and YYDKDF (reference sequence). Trimming pared 6 bases from V and 2 bases from J, leaving 14 bases between. CDR3: CATSRSRETYEQYF. As DNA, the CDR3 is TGTGCCACCAGTCGCTCCCGGGAGACCTACGAGCAGTACTTC.

The CDR3 coding sequence is TGTGCCAGCTCACCCCCCGGGAACAGTCTTTATGAGCAGTACTTC. Translated: CASSPPGNSLYEQYF. This sequence joins TRBV18 and TRBJ2-7; the D gene is possibly TRBD2 (5 bases). CDR1 is KGHSH and CDR2 is LQKENI in the germline V gene. The germline V and J ends were trimmed by 3 bases and 7 bases, with 19 bases remaining between them. The CDR3 spans 15 residues.

V and J are TRBV4-1 and TRBJ1-2; the D gene is possibly TRBD1 (6 bases). Germline V gene sequence: CDR1 MGHRA, CDR2 YSYEKL. This CDR3 region has 17 residues. The germline V and J ends were trimmed by 0 bases and 3 bases, with 17 bases remaining between them. The CDR3 DNA sequence: TGCGCCAGCAGCCAAGAGGGGCCAGGGGCCAAGTACTATGGCTACACCTTC. Protein: CASSQEGPGAKYYGYTF.

V and J are TRBV5-8 and TRBJ1-1, with TRBD1 matching over 8 bases. The V gene end was trimmed by 6 bases and the J gene end by 1 base; junction bases not matched to a gene: 5. Germline lookup yields CDR1 SGHTS and CDR2 YDEGEE. The CDR3 loop spans 14 amino acids. The CDR3 spells CASTSTGENTEAFF. Here the CDR3 DNA reads TGTGCCAGCACCTCGACAGGGGAGAACACTGAAGCTTTCTTT.